A single sample gave rise to the 22 T cell receptor beta chains below, sequenced in a study of CD8 T cells in ankylosing spondylitis. Each CDR3 protein gets one entry after TCRdb re-called the 5' RACE reads with MiXCR. The table records approximately 150,000 distinct CDR3 sequences, around a third of them present only once. Sequencing was done on a sample of synovial fluid, either unsorted or a sorted T cell fraction (not recorded which). The receptors come from a male donor with ankylosing spondylitis.

There are many counts of this clonotype. CDR3 loop: CASSPQGAYNSPLHF. CDR3 sequence (DNA): TGTGCCAGCAGCCCCCAGGGGGCTTATAATTCACCCCTCCACTTT. The rearrangement uses TRBV7-8 and TRBJ1-6, with TRBD1 matching over 8 bases. CDR1 and CDR2 from the germline V gene are SGHVS and FQNEAQ. This CDR3 region has 15 residues. Trimming removed 5 bases from V and 4 bases from J; junction bases left unmatched: 4.

V usage is TRBV10-3 and J usage is TRBJ2-1, with D maybe TRBD2 (6 bases). The germline V gene encodes CDR1 ENHRY and CDR2 SYGVKD. The V end lost 2 bases, the J end lost 0 bases, and 20 bases lay between the germline ends. The CDR3 spans 19 residues. CDR3 sequence reads: CAISEPVGGKRSSYNEQFF. DNA of the CDR3: TGTGCCATCAGTGAGCCGGTGGGGGGAAAGCGGAGCTCCTACAATGAGCAGTTCTTC.

This clonotype was counted between two and nine times. The chain carries TRBV20-1 and TRBJ1-1; 7 bases align to TRBD1. This CDR3 is 12 amino acids long. The V gene end was trimmed by 5 bases and the J gene end by 6 bases; junction bases not matched to a gene: 6. From germline, CDR1 is DFQATT and CDR2 SNEGSKA (reference sequence). The CDR3 is CSAPRGGSEAFF. CDR3 nucleotides: TGCAGTGCTCCCAGGGGGGGTTCTGAAGCTTTCTTT.

The CDR3, as DNA: TGCAGTGCTAGACCCGGGTTCGCGGATAATTCACCCCTCCACTTT. Protein sequence: CSARPGFADNSPLHF. The chain carries TRBV20-1 and TRBJ1-6; D call uncertain. Germline values: CDR1 DFQATT, CDR2 SNEGSKA (reference sequence). V gave up 2 bases and J gave up 5 bases, with 13 bases separating them. This CDR3 contains 15 residues.

This chain joins TRBV6-1 and TRBJ2-3; D tentatively fits TRBD1 or TRBD2 (5 bases each). The V and J ends lost 6 bases and 1 base respectively, with 8 bases between them. Germline V gene sequence: CDR1 MNHNS, CDR2 SASEGT. CDR3 length: 13 amino acids. The CDR3 DNA reads TGTGCCAGCAGGAGGGACCGCACAGATACGCAGTATTTT. It encodes CASRRDRTDTQYF.

The table lists this clonotype with many counts. The chain uses TRBV2 and TRBJ2-2; tentatively, D is TRBD2 (6 bases). Germline CDR1 and CDR2: SNHLY and FYNNEI. V was pared by 6 bases and J by 4 bases, with 15 bases between. The CDR3 contains 15 residues. As DNA, the CDR3 is TGTGCCAGCAGCCTGAGGACTAACCCCACCGGGGAGCTGTTTTTT. It specifies CASSLRTNPTGELFF.

There are a few counts of this clonotype. The chain carries TRBV7-2 and TRBJ2-5; D call uncertain. The CDR3 extends over 12 amino acids. CDR1 SGHTA and CDR2 FQGNSA come from the germline V gene. Trimming cost V 2 bases and J 4 bases, with 5 bases left between them. The CDR3 DNA is TGTGCCAGCAGCTTAATAGCAGAGACCCAGTACTTC. It codes for CASSLIAETQYF.

In this sample, this clonotype turned up a few times. This chain joins TRBV7-2 and TRBJ2-2; TRBD2 matches 7 bases. V trimming: 5 bases; J trimming: 2 bases; junction bases outside the gene matches: 8. This CDR3 comprises 16 residues. Per the germline V gene, CDR1 is SGHTA and CDR2 is FQGNSA. The CDR3 DNA sequence: TGTGCCAGCAGCCTCCTGGGGGGGGAAAACACCGGGGAGCTGTTTTTT. Encoded protein: CASSLLGGENTGELFF.

This clonotype has at least ten counts. The genes are TRBV7-9 and TRBJ1-2; 8 positions agree with TRBD1. V shed 5 bases, J shed 7 bases, and the junction held 6 bases outside the gene matches. Germline values: CDR1 SEHNR, CDR2 FQNEAQ (reference sequence). CDR3 size: 13 residues. The chain's CDR3 is CASSPQGVGGYTF. The CDR3 nucleotides are TGTGCCAGCAGCCCACAGGGGGTGGGTGGCTACACCTTC.

The V call is TRBV28, the J call TRBJ2-6, with D unclear. Trimming shortened V by 6 bases and J by 0 bases, and 6 bases separated the two germline ends. This CDR3 comprises 14 residues. The germline V gene encodes CDR1 MDHEN and CDR2 SYDVKM. CDR3 coding DNA: TGTGCCAGCAGCGAACCCTCTGGGGCCAACGTCCTGACTTTC. The encoded protein is CASSEPSGANVLTF.

This chain joins TRBV25-1 and TRBJ1-6; TRBD1 aligns across 7 bases. After removal of 6 bases from V and 3 bases from J, the junction contained 11 bases not matched to a gene. This CDR3 comprises 17 residues. Germline V lookup: CDR1 MGHDK, CDR2 SYGVNS. DNA of the CDR3: TGTGCCAGCAGCGACACCAAGACAGGGAGCTATAATTCACCCCTCCACTTT. This codes for CASSDTKTGSYNSPLHF.

A note on this clonotype: Being one base from a much bigger clone, this may be a read error. The V gene is TRBV6-5, the J gene TRBJ2-2; 9 nucleotides align to TRBD1. The CDR3 extends over 16 amino acids. Germline CDR1 is MNHEY and CDR2 is SVGAGI. CDR3 DNA: TGTGCCAGCAGTTTGACAGGGGGGTCGGTTACCGGGAAGCTGTTTTTT. Translation: CASSLTGGSVTGKLFF.

The rearrangement links TRBV2 to TRBJ1-2; no firm D call. The CDR3 extends over 13 amino acids. Germline CDR1 and CDR2: SNHLY and FYNNEI. Trimming stripped 3 bases from V and 4 bases from J, with 9 bases between. The CDR3 spells CASSDRHIYGYTF. In DNA, the CDR3 is TGTGCCAGCAGTGATCGTCACATCTATGGCTACACCTTC.

The V and J genes are TRBV20-1 and TRBJ1-5; D perhaps matches TRBD1 (5 bases). Germline CDR1 DFQATT, CDR2 SNEGSKA (reference sequence). This CDR3 region has 13 residues. V was clipped by 1 base and J by 4 bases, with 8 bases between them. Written as DNA, the CDR3 is TGCAGTGCTAGAGTGTCAGGGAATCAGCCCCAGCATTTT. Protein: CSARVSGNQPQHF.

The chain couples TRBV20-1 to TRBJ1-2; 10 bases are shared with TRBD1. Germline CDR1 reads DFQATT; CDR2 reads SNEGSKA (reference sequence). Germline trimming cut 5 bases from V and 7 bases from J; bases unmatched to any gene: 16. The CDR3 contains 16 residues. CDR3 DNA sequence: TGCAGTGCTCCTCGCCCGGGGACAGGGGATTTTAGTGGCTACACCTTC. It yields the protein CSAPRPGTGDFSGYTF.

This clonotype has at least ten counts. The chain couples TRBV7-3 to TRBJ1-2; 9 bases are shared with TRBD1. Losses at the gene ends were 6 bases for V and 5 bases for J; bases not matched to a gene: 10. Per germline, CDR1 SGHTA and CDR2 FQGTGA. CDR3 size: 15 residues. CDR3 in amino acids: CASSPDRGRGYGYTF. DNA of the CDR3: TGTGCCAGCAGTCCGGACAGGGGAAGAGGGTATGGCTACACCTTC.

This clonotype has more than one count but fewer than ten. This sequence joins TRBV9 and TRBJ2-7; D is possibly TRBD1 or TRBD2 (6 bases each). Germline CDR1 SGDLS, CDR2 YYNGEE. The germline V and J ends were trimmed by 4 bases and 7 bases, with 21 bases remaining between them. This CDR3 is built from 15 residues. CDR3 nucleotides: TGTGCCAGCAGCCCTCAGGGGCAGGGGAGGTTTGAGCAGTACTTC. Translated: CASSPQGQGRFEQYF.

CDR3 protein: CSAPRQGANYGYTF. For the CDR3, the DNA is TGCAGTGCCCCAAGACAGGGAGCAAACTATGGCTACACCTTC. The chain joins TRBV20-1 to TRBJ1-2; TRBD1 matches 7 bases. V lost 6 bases, J lost 2 bases, and 9 bases stayed unmatched. The CDR3 runs 14 residues. Germline CDR1 is DFQATT and CDR2 is SNEGSKA (reference sequence).

This chain links TRBV7-9 with TRBJ2-3, with TRBD2 identical over 13 bases. CDR3 length equals 16 residues. V dropped 5 bases and J dropped 4; count of bases not matched to a gene: 6. Germline V gene sequence: CDR1 SEHNR, CDR2 FQNEAQ (reference sequence). DNA for the CDR3: TGTGCCAGCAGCCCCGGACTAGCGGGAGTCGCAGATACGCAGTATTTT. Protein sequence: CASSPGLAGVADTQYF.

This clonotype appeared a single time. The genes are TRBV2 and TRBJ2-3; D perhaps matches TRBD2 (7 bases). With 6 bases removed from V and 1 base from J, the gap between germline ends came to 14 bases. This CDR3 region has 15 residues. The V gene's germline CDR1 is SNHLY and CDR2 FYNNEI. CDR3 sequence reads: CASRQQGRGTDTQYF. The CDR3 DNA sequence: TGTGCCAGCAGGCAGCAGGGGAGGGGCACAGATACGCAGTATTTT.

The chain links TRBV7-3 to TRBJ2-1; a possible D gene is TRBD2 (5 bases). Per the germline V gene, CDR1 is SGHTA and CDR2 is FQGTGA. The V end lost 5 bases, the J end lost 8 bases, and 13 bases lay between the germline ends. The CDR3 runs to 13 residues. CDR3 nucleotides: TGTGCCAGCAGCCCCGGGATTGGGGATGAGCAGTTCTTC. Amino acid sequence: CASSPGIGDEQFF. The complete variable domain, with remaining parts taken from reference TRBV7-3 and TRBJ2-1, reads GAGVSQTPSNKVTEKGKYVELRCDPISGHTALYWYRQSLGQGPEFLIYFQGTGAADDSGLPNDRFFAVRPEGSVSTLKIQRTERGDSAVYLCASSPGIGDEQFFGPGTRLTVL.

The chain carries TRBV19 and TRBJ2-7; TRBD1 matches at 12 bases. This CDR3 has 12 amino acids. V lost 8 bases and J lost 7; bases outside the gene matches: 3. Germline-derived CDR1 and CDR2 are LNHDA and SQIVND (reference sequence). DNA of the CDR3: TGTGCCAGTGGGGACAGGGGGCATGAGCAGTACTTC. Translation gives CASGDRGHEQYF. The full variable domain, completed using reference TRBV19 and TRBJ2-7, is DGGITQSPKYLFRKEGQNVTLSCEQNLNHDAMYWYRQDPGQGLRLIYYSQIVNDFQKGDIAEGYSVSREKKESFPLTVTSAQKNPTAFYLCASGDRGHEQYFGPGTRLTVT.